A selection of T cell receptor beta chains follows, all from one sample in a study of blood T cells in healthy people across ages. MiXCR, run by TCRdb on the 5' RACE reads, gives a single entry per CDR3 protein. In the table there are approximately 690,000 distinct CDR3 sequences, 40% to 45% of which are singletons. The sample comprised blood. The origin of the receptors is an elderly man in good health. The CDR3 runs from the conserved cysteine through the conserved F or W.

v_call	j_call	cdr3_aa
TRBV28	TRBJ2-7	CASHIAGGGPYEQYF
TRBV6-2/TRBV6-3	TRBJ2-1	CASGLAAGHVSYNEQFF
TRBV5-6	TRBJ1-1	CASNEGTPNTEAFF
TRBV7-9	TRBJ2-3	CASSLASGLHTQYF
TRBV5-6	TRBJ2-1	CASSRQGEYPNEQFF
TRBV7-3	TRBJ2-2	CASSGTSGSSGGELFF
TRBV7-2	TRBJ1-1	CASSLDRANTEAFF
TRBV24-1	TRBJ2-5	CATSASGTQETQYF
TRBV2	TRBJ2-5	CASRELAGYETQYF
TRBV29-1	TRBJ2-2	CSVAFSAGELFF
TRBV5-1	TRBJ2-7	CAGSLVPGYERYF
TRBV3-1	TRBJ2-1	CASSQEGRMDEQFF
TRBV20-1	TRBJ2-3	CSARGRGRAGDTQYF
TRBV14	TRBJ1-1	CASSRRGRVDTEAFF
TRBV10-3	TRBJ2-1	CAISTNGETQFF